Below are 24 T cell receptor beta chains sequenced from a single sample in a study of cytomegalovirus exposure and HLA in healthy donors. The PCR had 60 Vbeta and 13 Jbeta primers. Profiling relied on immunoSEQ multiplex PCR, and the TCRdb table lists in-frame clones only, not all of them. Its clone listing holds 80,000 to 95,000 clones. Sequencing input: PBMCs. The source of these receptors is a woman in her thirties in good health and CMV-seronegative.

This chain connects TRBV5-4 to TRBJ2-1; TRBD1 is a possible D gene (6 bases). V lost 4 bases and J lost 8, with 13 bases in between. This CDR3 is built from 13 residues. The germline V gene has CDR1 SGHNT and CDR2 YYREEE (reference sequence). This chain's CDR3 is CASSLIQGHEQFF. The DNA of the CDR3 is TGTGCCAGCAGCCTGATACAGGGTCATGAGCAGTTCTTC.

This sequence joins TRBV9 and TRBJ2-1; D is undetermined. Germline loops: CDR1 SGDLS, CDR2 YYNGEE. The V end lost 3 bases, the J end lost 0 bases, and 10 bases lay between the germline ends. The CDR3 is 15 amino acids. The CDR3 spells CASSARLSSYNEQFF. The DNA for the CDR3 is TGTGCCAGCAGCGCTCGACTCAGCTCCTACAATGAGCAGTTCTTC.

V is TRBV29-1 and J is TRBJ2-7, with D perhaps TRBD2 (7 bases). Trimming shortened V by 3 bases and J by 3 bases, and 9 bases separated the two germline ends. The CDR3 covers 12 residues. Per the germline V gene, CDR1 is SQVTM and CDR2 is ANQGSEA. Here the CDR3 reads CSVEGGGYEQYF. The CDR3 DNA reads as TGCAGCGTTGAGGGAGGGGGCTACGAGCAGTACTTC.

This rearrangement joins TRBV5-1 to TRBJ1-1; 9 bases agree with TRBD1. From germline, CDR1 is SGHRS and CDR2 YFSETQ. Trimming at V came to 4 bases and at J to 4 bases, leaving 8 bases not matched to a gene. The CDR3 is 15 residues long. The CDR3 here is CASSLQGARFTEAFF. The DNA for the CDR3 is TGCGCCAGCAGCCTACAGGGGGCTAGGTTCACTGAAGCTTTCTTT. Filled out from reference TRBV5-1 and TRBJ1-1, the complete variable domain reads KAGVTQTPRYLIKTRGQQVTLSCSPISGHRSVSWYQQTPGQGLQFLFEYFSETQRNKGNFPGRFSGRQFSNSRSEMNVSTLELGDSALYLCASSLQGARFTEAFFGQGTRLTVV.

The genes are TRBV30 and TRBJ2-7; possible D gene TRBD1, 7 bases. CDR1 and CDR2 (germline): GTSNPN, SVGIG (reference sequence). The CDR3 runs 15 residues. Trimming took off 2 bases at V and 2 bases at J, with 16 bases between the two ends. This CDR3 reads CAWSLSGQGAYEQYF. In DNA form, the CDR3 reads TGTGCCTGGAGTCTCAGCGGGCAGGGGGCCTACGAGCAGTACTTC. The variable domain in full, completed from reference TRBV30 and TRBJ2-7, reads SQTIHQWPATLVQPVGSPLSLECTVEGTSNPNLYWYRQAAGRGLQLLFYSVGIGQISSEVPQNLSASRPQDRQFILSSKKLLLSDSGFYLCAWSLSGQGAYEQYFGPGTRLTVT.

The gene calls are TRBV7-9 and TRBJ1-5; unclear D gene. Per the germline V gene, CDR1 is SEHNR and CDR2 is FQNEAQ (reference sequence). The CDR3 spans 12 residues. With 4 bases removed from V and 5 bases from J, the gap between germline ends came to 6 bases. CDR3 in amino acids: CASSSGDQPQHF. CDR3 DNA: TGTGCCAGCAGCTCCGGTGATCAGCCCCAGCATTTT.

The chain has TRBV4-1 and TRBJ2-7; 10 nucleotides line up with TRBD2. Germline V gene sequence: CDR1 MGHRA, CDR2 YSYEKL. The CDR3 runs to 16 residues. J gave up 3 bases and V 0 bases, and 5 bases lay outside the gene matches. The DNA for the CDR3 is TGCGCCAGCAGCCAAGATCGAGCGGGAGGGGACTACGAGCAGTACTTC. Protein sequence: CASSQDRAGGDYEQYF.

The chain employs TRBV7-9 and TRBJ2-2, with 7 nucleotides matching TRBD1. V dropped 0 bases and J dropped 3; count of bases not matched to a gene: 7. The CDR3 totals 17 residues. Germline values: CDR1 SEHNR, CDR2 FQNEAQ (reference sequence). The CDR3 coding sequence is TGTGCCAGCAGCTTAGCTCGGATAGGGGGCTACACCGGGGAGCTGTTTTTT. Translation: CASSLARIGGYTGELFF.

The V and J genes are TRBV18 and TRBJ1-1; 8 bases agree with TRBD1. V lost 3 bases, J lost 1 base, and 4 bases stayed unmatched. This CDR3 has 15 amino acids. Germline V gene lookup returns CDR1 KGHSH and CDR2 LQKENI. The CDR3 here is CASSPPDRGNTEAFF. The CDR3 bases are TGTGCCAGCTCACCTCCTGACAGGGGGAACACTGAAGCTTTCTTT.

CDR3 sequence (DNA): TGTGCCAGCTCACCATTAGGTGGGGCGGACACTGAAGCTTTCTTT. It encodes CASSPLGGADTEAFF. The chain uses TRBV18 and TRBJ1-1; D is possibly TRBD1 (5 bases). V shed 2 bases and J shed 3 bases, with 13 bases lying between them. The CDR3 is 15 amino acids. CDR1 is KGHSH and CDR2 is LQKENI in the germline V gene.

The CDR3 spells CASSQDGPGGRVYEQYF. In DNA form, the CDR3 reads TGTGCCAGCAGCCAAGATGGACCTGGCGGGAGGGTGTACGAGCAGTACTTC. V usage is TRBV4-2 and J usage is TRBJ2-5; TRBD2 matches at 9 bases. The J call may be faulty, since TRBJ2-7 better matches the DNA end. This CDR3 has 17 residues. Germline lookup yields CDR1 LGHNA and CDR2 YNFKEQ.

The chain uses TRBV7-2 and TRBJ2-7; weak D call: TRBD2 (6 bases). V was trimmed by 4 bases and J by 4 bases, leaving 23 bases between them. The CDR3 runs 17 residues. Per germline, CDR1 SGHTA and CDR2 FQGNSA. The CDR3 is CASSSRTRASVRYEQYF. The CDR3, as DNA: TGTGCCAGCAGCTCCCGCACTCGGGCTAGCGTTAGGTACGAGCAGTACTTC.

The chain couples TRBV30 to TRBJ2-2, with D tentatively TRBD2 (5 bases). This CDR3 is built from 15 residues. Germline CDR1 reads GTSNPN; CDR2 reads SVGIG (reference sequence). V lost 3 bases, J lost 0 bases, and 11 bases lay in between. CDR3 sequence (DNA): TGTGCCTGGAGCCCTGACTATACGAACACCGGGGAGCTGTTTTTT. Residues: CAWSPDYTNTGELFF. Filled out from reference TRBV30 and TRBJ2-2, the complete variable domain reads SQTIHQWPATLVQPVGSPLSLECTVEGTSNPNLYWYRQAAGRGLQLLFYSVGIGQISSEVPQNLSASRPQDRQFILSSKKLLLSDSGFYLCAWSPDYTNTGELFFGEGSRLTVL.

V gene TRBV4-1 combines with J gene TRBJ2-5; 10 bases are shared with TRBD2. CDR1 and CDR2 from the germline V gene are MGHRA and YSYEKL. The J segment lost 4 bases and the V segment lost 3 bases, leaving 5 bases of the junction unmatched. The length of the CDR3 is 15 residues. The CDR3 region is CASSHAAGGTETQYF. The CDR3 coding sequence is TGCGCCAGCAGCCATGCAGCGGGGGGGACAGAGACCCAGTACTTC.

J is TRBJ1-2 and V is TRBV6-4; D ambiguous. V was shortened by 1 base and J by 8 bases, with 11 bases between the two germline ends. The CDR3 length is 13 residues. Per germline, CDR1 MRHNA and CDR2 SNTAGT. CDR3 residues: CASSDFSVGGYTF. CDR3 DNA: TGTGCCAGCAGTGACTTTAGCGTCGGCGGCTACACCTTC.

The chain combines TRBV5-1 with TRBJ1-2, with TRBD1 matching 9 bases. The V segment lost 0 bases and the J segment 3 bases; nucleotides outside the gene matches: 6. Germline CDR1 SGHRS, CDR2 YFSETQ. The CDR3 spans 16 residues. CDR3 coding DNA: TGCGCCAGCAGCTTGGATAACACAGGGGGCGACTATGGCTACACCTTC. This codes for CASSLDNTGGDYGYTF.

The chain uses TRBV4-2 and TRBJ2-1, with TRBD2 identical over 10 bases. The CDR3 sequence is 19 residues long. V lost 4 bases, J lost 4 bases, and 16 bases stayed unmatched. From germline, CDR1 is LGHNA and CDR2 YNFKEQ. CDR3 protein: CASSPRWTSGAVGYNEQFF. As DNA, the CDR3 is TGTGCCAGCAGCCCTCGCTGGACTAGCGGTGCTGTTGGATACAATGAGCAGTTCTTC.

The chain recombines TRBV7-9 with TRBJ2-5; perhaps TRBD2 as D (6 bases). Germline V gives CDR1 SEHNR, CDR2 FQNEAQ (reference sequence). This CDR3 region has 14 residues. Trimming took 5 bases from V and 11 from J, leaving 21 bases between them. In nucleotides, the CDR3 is TGTGCCAGCAGCCCCCTCTCTGTTGCGGGGTCTCAGTACTTC. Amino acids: CASSPLSVAGSQYF.

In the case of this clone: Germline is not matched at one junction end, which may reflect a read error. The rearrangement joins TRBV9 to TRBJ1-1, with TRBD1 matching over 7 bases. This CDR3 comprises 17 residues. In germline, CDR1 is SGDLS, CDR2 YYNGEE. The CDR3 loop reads CASSVDLSGGVNTEDFF. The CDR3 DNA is TGTGCCAGCAGCGTAGATTTATCAGGGGGTGTGAACACTGAAGATTTCTTT.

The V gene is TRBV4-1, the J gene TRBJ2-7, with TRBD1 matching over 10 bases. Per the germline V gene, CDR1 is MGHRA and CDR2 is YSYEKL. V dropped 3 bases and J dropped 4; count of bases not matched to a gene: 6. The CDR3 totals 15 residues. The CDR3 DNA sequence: TGCGCCAGCAGCCAGACCGGGACAGGGGAGTACGAGCAGTACTTC. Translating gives CASSQTGTGEYEQYF.

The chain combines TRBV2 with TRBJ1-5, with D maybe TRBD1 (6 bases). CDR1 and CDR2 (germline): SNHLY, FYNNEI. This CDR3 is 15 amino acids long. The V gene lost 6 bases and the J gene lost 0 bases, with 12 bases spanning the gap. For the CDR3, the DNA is TGTGCCAGCAGACGAGGGGACATTAGCAATCAGCCCCAGCATTTT. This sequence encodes CASRRGDISNQPQHF.

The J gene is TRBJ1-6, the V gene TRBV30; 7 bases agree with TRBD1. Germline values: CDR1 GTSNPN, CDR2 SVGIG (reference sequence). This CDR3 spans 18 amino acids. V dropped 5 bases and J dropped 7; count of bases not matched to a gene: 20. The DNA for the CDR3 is TGTGCCTGGTCTGGTTTCCACACACAGGGGTTAGGGAATTCACCCCTCCACTTT. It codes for CAWSGFHTQGLGNSPLHF.

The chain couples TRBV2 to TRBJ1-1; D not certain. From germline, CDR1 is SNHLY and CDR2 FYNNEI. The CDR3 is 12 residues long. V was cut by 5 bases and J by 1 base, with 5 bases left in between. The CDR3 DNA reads TGTGCCAGCAGTTACACGAACACTGAAGCTTTCTTT. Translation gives CASSYTNTEAFF.

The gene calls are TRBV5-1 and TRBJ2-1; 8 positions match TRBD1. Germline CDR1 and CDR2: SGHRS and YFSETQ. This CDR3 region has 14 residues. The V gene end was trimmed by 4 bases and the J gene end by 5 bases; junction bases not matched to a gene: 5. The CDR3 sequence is CASSAGGRDNEQFF. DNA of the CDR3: TGCGCCAGCAGCGCAGGGGGCCGGGACAATGAGCAGTTCTTC.